This TCR beta chain is drawn from a study of cytomegalovirus exposure and HLA in healthy donors. Study as a whole: Early release data held 85 million or so unique TCRs from HLA-typed donors.

This CDR3 comprises 14 residues. Looked up from germline, CDR1 is SGHTA and CDR2 is FQGNSA. Losses at the gene ends were 7 bases for V and 0 bases for J; bases not matched to a gene: 6. The primer mix had 60 Vbeta and 13 Jbeta primers. The table came from immunoSEQ multiplex PCR; TCRdb's copy has only in-frame clones and leaves some out. The sample records some 190,000 clones, roughly 77% being singletons. With regard to this clone: The antigen remains unidentified.

Whole-study results and caveats: Some V segments could not be told apart, so they were left out, TRBV6-2 and TRBV6-3 among them. Cytomegalovirus-associated TCR beta chains were listed, numbering approximately 150.

Sequences were obtained from PBMCs. This clonotype was sampled from a woman aged 25 to 45 in good health and CMV-seropositive. The rearrangement uses TRBV7-2 and TRBJ2-7, with 7 nucleotides matching TRBD1. In nucleotides, the CDR3 is TGTGCCAGCATCAAACAGGGGAGCTCCTACGAGCAGTACTTC. It is translated as CASIKQGSSYEQYF.